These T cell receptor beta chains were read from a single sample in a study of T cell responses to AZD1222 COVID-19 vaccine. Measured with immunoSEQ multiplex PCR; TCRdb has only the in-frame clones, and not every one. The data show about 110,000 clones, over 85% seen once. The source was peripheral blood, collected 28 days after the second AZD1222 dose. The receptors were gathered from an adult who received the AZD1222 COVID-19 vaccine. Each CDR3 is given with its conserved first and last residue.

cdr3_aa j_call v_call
CASSIQLYVNYGYTF TRBJ1-2 TRBV7-2
CASGGMADTQYF TRBJ2-3 TRBV7-9
CASSLGAGISMETQYF TRBJ2-5 TRBV5-1
CASSLFGAENTEAFF TRBJ1-1 TRBV14
CSASRTGPFDEQFF TRBJ2-1 TRBV20-1
CASSPHESTSGRSDTQYF TRBJ2-3 TRBV4-2
CASSVTSGANTGELFF TRBJ2-2 TRBV28
CASSLGDRDYGYTF TRBJ1-2 TRBV5-1
CASSLGLAGGQYF TRBJ2-3 TRBV13
CASKGSNYGYTF TRBJ1-2 TRBV5-1
CASSFYGTVRNTEAFF TRBJ1-1 TRBV11-2
CASSYGLAATDTQYF TRBJ2-3 TRBV6-5
CASSLGTLRGYTF TRBJ1-2 TRBV28
CATSTNGFYNTEAFF TRBJ1-1 TRBV15
CASSWTPDSTDTQYF TRBJ2-3 TRBV6-5
CASSTHSGPLNEQFF TRBJ2-1 TRBV19
CASIGLAGVGEQFF TRBJ2-1 TRBV6-5
CATALTGYNEQFF TRBJ2-1 TRBV5-1
CAISEQSYEQYF TRBJ2-7 TRBV10-3
CATSRDWGRNQPQHF TRBJ1-5 TRBV15
CASSLDSPNQPQHF TRBJ1-5 TRBV7-8
CASSARGFSGGASDTQYF TRBJ2-3 TRBV2
CASSQQGGNTIYF TRBJ1-3 TRBV6-5
CASSVGGTSGEQYF TRBJ2-7 TRBV9
CAISTAYGYTF TRBJ1-2 TRBV10-3
CASSMDRNTEAFF TRBJ1-1 TRBV19
CASSFGGFYNSPLHF TRBJ1-6 TRBV28
CASSLSDGNREQFF TRBJ2-1 TRBV27
CASSLEAGGYTGELFF TRBJ2-2 TRBV7-8
CASSYSWAGTFQPQHF TRBJ1-5 TRBV6-5
CASSLEGGWVNTEAFF TRBJ1-1 TRBV5-1
CASSLGQGPTTNYGYTF TRBJ1-2 TRBV19
CASSQVAGHLNTEAFF TRBJ1-1 TRBV18
CASSPGSEGSAYGYTF TRBJ1-2 TRBV18
CSASDRPFLNEQFF TRBJ2-1 TRBV20-1
CSVEDMRDEQYF TRBJ2-7 TRBV29-1
CSVEVNTREDYGYTF TRBJ1-2 TRBV29-1
CASSYGSNNEQFF TRBJ2-1 TRBV6-5
CTSWTGRLPQHF TRBJ1-5 TRBV1
CASSQAFDSTLSPLHF TRBJ1-6 TRBV4-2
CASSQPPLGTEAFF TRBJ1-1 TRBV3-1/TRBV3-2
CASSLEGFLAGYNEQFF TRBJ2-1 TRBV5-1
CASSFGGANSYEQYF TRBJ2-7 TRBV5-1
CATNRAGTANTEAFF TRBJ1-1 TRBV6-5
CASRQLGGYKNIQYF TRBJ2-4 TRBV27
CSASVTGVNQPQHF TRBJ1-5 TRBV20-1
CASSRTGTGSSGANVLTF TRBJ2-6 TRBV18
CASSLVENYGYTF TRBJ1-2 TRBV7-8
CASSDTEAFF TRBJ1-1 TRBV28
CASSLERGANTEAFF TRBJ1-1 TRBV5-8
CASSQVSGGTDTQYF TRBJ2-3 TRBV7-2
CANRLTVVRTDTQYF TRBJ2-3 TRBV2
CASSIQGYRPDTQYF TRBJ2-3 TRBV9